This entry lists 14 T cell receptor beta chains sequenced from one sample in a study of T cells in Graves' hyperthyroidism and ophthalmopathy. Amplification yielded TCR beta CDR3 regions, with RNA transcripts as the source. TCR CDR3 underwent first-round RT-PCR with the HTBI primer set. From the multiplex PCR reads, TCRdb called clonotypes with MiXCR, one entry per CDR3 protein. The sample records approximately 590,000 distinct CDR3 sequences, about a sixth being singletons. Input material: blood. These TCRs come from a woman aged 30 to 39 with Graves' hyperthyroidism.

This clonotype was found a few times. V gene TRBV7-9 combines with J gene TRBJ1-1, with 7 bases matching TRBD1. CDR3 length equals 16 residues. Germline V gives CDR1 SEHNR, CDR2 FQNEAQ (reference sequence). V lost 6 bases and J lost 5; bases outside the gene matches: 15. This CDR3 reads CASSPGQASPGTEAFF. CDR3 sequence (DNA): TGTGCCAGCAGTCCTGGACAGGCTAGCCCCGGAACTGAAGCTTTCTTT.

This clonotype was detected ten times or more. The CDR3 is CASSLLEGVVTDTQYF. The CDR3 DNA reads as TGTGCCAGCAGTTTATTGGAGGGAGTGGTCACAGATACGCAGTATTTT. This rearrangement joins TRBV28 to TRBJ2-3; perhaps TRBD2 as D (6 bases). Germline assignment: CDR1 MDHEN and CDR2 SYDVKM. V was shortened by 1 base and J by 2 bases, with 13 bases between the two germline ends. The CDR3 covers 16 residues. Supplemented by reference TRBV28 and TRBJ2-3, the full variable domain reads DVKVTQSSRYLVKRTGEKVFLECVQDMDHENMFWYRQDPGLGLRLIYFSYDVKMKEKGDIPEGYSVSREKKERFSLILESASTNQTSMYLCASSLLEGVVTDTQYFGPGTRLTVL.

In its sample, this clonotype was seen many times. The V and J genes are TRBV5-1 and TRBJ2-1, with 7 bases fitting TRBD2. The germline V gene has CDR1 SGHRS and CDR2 YFSETQ. V lost 3 bases, J lost 4 bases, and 4 bases stayed unmatched. The CDR3 is made up of 14 amino acids. CDR3 loop: CASSSGEGYNEQFF. Written as DNA, the CDR3 is TGCGCCAGCAGCTCCGGGGAGGGATACAATGAGCAGTTCTTC.

This clonotype was observed a few times. The CDR3 bases are TGTGCCAGCAGAAGGAGCGGGAGTTACAATGAGCAGTTCTTC. This gives the protein CASRRSGSYNEQFF. V gene TRBV14 combines with J gene TRBJ2-1, with TRBD2 matching over 8 bases. The V segment lost 6 bases and the J segment 4 bases; nucleotides outside the gene matches: 5. Germline V gene data show CDR1 as SGHDN and CDR2 as FVKESK. The CDR3 loop spans 14 amino acids.

The sample holds a few counts of this clonotype. This chain joins TRBV10-3 and TRBJ2-2; possibly TRBD1 for D (6 bases). The CDR3 consists of 16 residues. V dropped 5 bases and J dropped 6 bases, with 19 bases sitting between them. Germline V lookup: CDR1 ENHRY, CDR2 SYGVKD. CDR3 bases: TGTGCCATCAGTACCTTAGGGACACCAGATCCCGGGGAGCTGTTTTTT. The encoded protein is CAISTLGTPDPGELFF.

Ten or more counts support this clonotype. The V gene is TRBV20-1, the J gene TRBJ2-7; D is unclear. The germline gives CDR1 DFQATT, CDR2 SNEGSKA (reference sequence). The CDR3 covers 11 residues. The ends were cut back, 0 bases at V and 6 bases at J, with 6 bases in the middle. Written as DNA, the CDR3 is TGCAGTGCTAGAGAAGTTGTCGAGCAGTACTTC. This encodes CSAREVVEQYF.

This clonotype was recorded a few times. The chain recombines TRBV2 with TRBJ2-4, with 9 bases that match TRBD1. The V segment lost 4 bases and the J segment 8 bases; nucleotides outside the gene matches: 6. The germline gives CDR1 SNHLY, CDR2 FYNNEI. The CDR3 is made up of 14 amino acids. This CDR3 reads CASSAQGARDIQYF. Here the CDR3 DNA reads TGTGCCAGCAGTGCACAGGGGGCGCGCGACATTCAGTACTTC.

The chain joins TRBV18 to TRBJ1-6, with D possibly matching TRBD1 (6 bases). The CDR3 totals 14 residues. Germline V lookup: CDR1 KGHSH, CDR2 LQKENI. Trimming left V 2 bases short and J 10 bases short, with 12 bases between. CDR3 sequence (DNA): TGTGCCAGCTCACCATCATCAGGGGTCTCACCCCTCCACTTT. Its translation: CASSPSSGVSPLHF.

This clonotype has only a few counts. The V and J genes are TRBV27 and TRBJ1-1; TRBD1 matches at 8 bases. After removal of 3 bases from V and 1 base from J, the junction contained 4 bases not matched to a gene. CDR1 and CDR2 (germline): MNHEY, SMNVEV (reference sequence). The CDR3 sequence is 15 residues long. In DNA, the CDR3 is TGTGCCAGCAGTTTTTTGCAGGGGGCGAACACTGAAGCTTTCTTT. It codes for CASSFLQGANTEAFF.

The chain has TRBV5-1 and TRBJ2-7; no clear D gene. Between the trimmed V and J ends, which lost 4 bases and 3 bases, there was a span of 17 bases. This CDR3 has 15 amino acids. In germline, CDR1 is SGHRS, CDR2 YFSETQ. The chain's CDR3 is CASSPSYVGGYEQYF. The CDR3 region has the DNA TGCGCCAGCAGCCCCTCCTATGTGGGCGGCTACGAGCAGTACTTC.

The sample holds a few counts of this clonotype. This sequence joins TRBV9 and TRBJ2-3; 8 bases line up with TRBD1. Germline V gene lookup returns CDR1 SGDLS and CDR2 YYNGEE. The junction had 7 bases not matched to a gene; V was cut back by 0 bases and J by 1 base. The CDR3 sequence is 17 residues long. The CDR3 region is CASSVARTGMGTDTQYF. CDR3 DNA: TGTGCCAGCAGCGTAGCGCGGACAGGGATGGGCACAGATACGCAGTATTTT.

This clonotype was recorded at least ten times. The gene calls are TRBV27 and TRBJ1-5, with D hard to call. The V and J ends lost 2 bases and 3 bases respectively, with 11 bases between them. The CDR3 is 15 amino acids. The germline gives CDR1 MNHEY, CDR2 SMNVEV (reference sequence). DNA of the CDR3: TGTGCCAGCAGTTTAAGAGTTCCAGACAATCAGCCCCAGCATTTT. It translates to CASSLRVPDNQPQHF.

This clonotype has ten or more counts. The chain couples TRBV27 to TRBJ1-2; 8 positions agree with TRBD1. CDR1 is MNHEY, CDR2 SMNVEV, per germline (reference sequence). The CDR3 has 13 residues. V trimming: 5 bases; J trimming: 7 bases; junction bases outside the gene matches: 6. The DNA of the CDR3 is TGTGCCAGCAGTATTTCAGGGGGCGTTGGCTACACCTTC. Its protein is CASSISGGVGYTF.

This clonotype was seen many times. The chain employs TRBV12-3 or TRBV12-4 and TRBJ1-1, with 7 bases matching TRBD1. The CDR3 length is 15 residues. V lost 4 bases, J lost 1 base, and 6 bases stayed unmatched. CDR3 sequence: CASSSRQGENTEAFF. The CDR3 DNA follows: TGTGCCAGCAGTTCCCGACAGGGTGAGAACACTGAAGCTTTCTTT.